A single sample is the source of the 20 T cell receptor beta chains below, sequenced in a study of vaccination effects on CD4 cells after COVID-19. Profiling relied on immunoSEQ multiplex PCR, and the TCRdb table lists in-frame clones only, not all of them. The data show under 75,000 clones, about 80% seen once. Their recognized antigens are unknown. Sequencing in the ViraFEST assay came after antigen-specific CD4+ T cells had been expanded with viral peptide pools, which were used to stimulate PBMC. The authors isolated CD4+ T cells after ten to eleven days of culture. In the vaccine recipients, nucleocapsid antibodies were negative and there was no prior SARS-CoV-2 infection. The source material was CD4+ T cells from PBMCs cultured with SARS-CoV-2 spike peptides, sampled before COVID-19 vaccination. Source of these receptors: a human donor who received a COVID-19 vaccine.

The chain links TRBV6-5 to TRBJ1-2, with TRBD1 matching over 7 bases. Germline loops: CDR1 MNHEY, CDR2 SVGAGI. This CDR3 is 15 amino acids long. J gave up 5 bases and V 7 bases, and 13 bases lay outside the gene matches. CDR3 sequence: CASNEGQGGRYGYTF. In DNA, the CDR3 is TGTGCCAGCAACGAAGGGCAGGGGGGCAGGTATGGCTACACCTTC.

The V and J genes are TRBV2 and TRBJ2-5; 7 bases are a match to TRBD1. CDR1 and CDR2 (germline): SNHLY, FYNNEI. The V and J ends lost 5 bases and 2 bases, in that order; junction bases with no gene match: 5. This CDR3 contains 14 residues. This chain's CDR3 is CASSRTGEQETQYF. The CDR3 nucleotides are TGTGCCAGCAGTCGTACAGGGGAACAAGAGACCCAGTACTTC.

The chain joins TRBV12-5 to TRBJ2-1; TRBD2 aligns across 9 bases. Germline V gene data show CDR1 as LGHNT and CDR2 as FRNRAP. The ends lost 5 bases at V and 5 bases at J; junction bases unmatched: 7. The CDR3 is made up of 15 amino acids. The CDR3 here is CASGLRGGLNNEQFF. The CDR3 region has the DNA TGTGCTAGTGGTCTGCGGGGGGGCCTCAACAATGAGCAGTTCTTC.

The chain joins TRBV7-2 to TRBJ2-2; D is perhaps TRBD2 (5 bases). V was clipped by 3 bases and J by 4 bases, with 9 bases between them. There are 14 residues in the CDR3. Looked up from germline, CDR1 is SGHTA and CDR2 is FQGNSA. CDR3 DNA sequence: TGTGCCAGCAGCTTGATAGGGAGCACCGGGGAGCTGTTTTTT. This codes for CASSLIGSTGELFF. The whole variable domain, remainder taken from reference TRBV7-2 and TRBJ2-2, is GAGVSQSPSNKVTEKGKDVELRCDPISGHTALYWYRQSLGQGLEFLIYFQGNSAPDKSGLPSDRFSAERTGGSVSTLTIQRTQQEDSAVYLCASSLIGSTGELFFGEGSRLTVL.

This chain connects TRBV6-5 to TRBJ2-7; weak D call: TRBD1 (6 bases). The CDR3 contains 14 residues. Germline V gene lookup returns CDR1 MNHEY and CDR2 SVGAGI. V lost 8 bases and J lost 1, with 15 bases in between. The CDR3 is CASRQDWLSYEQYV. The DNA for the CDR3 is TGTGCCAGCCGACAGGACTGGTTATCCTACGAGCAGTACGTC.

CDR3 sequence (DNA): TGTGCCAGCAGCGCGAACTACGAGCAGTACGTC. This translates into CASSANYEQYV. This sequence joins TRBV11-2 and TRBJ2-7; D remains ambiguous. Germline V CDR1 and CDR2: SGHAT, FQNNGV. CDR3 size: 11 residues. V was cut by 5 bases and J by 3 bases, with 5 bases left in between.

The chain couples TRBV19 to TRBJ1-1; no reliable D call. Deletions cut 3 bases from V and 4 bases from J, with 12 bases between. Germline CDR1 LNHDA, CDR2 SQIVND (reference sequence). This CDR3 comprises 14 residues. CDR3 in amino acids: CASSMFGESTEAFF. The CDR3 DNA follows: TGTGCCAGTAGTATGTTTGGGGAGAGCACTGAAGCTTTCTTT.

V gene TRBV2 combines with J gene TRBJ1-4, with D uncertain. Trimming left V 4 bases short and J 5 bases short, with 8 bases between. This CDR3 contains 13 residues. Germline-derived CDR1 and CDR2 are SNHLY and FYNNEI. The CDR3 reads CASSGLQNEKLFF. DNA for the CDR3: TGTGCCAGCAGTGGCCTCCAGAATGAAAAACTGTTTTTT.

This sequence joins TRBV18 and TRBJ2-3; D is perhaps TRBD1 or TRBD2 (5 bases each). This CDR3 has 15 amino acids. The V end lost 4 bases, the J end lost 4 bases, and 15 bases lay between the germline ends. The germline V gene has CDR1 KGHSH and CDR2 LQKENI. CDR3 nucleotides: TGTGCCAGCTCACGATCCGGGACCCGCTCAGATACGCAGTATTTT. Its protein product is CASSRSGTRSDTQYF.

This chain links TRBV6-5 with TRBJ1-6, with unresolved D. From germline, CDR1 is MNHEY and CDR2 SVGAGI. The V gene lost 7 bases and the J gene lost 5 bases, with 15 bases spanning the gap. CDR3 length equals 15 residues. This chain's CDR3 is CASTNPGVNNSPLHF. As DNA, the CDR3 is TGTGCCAGCACGAACCCCGGGGTAAATAATTCACCCCTCCACTTT.

The CDR3 here is CSVGLDRGELFF. The CDR3, as DNA: TGCAGCGTTGGTCTCGACAGGGGGGAGCTGTTTTTT. The chain carries TRBV29-1 and TRBJ2-2; D is possibly TRBD1 (6 bases). Trimming removed 4 bases from V and 8 bases from J, with 11 bases in between. The CDR3 is 12 amino acids. CDR1 is SQVTM and CDR2 is ANQGSEA in the germline V gene.

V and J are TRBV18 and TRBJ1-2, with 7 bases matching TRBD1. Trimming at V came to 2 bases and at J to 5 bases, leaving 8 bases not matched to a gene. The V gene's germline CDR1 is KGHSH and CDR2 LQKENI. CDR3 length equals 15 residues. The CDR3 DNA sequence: TGTGCCAGCTCACCAACCGCCGACAGGGCTTATGGCTACACCTTC. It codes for CASSPTADRAYGYTF.

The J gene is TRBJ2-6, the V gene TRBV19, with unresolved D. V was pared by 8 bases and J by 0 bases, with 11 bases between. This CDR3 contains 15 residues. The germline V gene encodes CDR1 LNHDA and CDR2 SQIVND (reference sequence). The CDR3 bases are TGTGCCAGTCGGTCGTCTCCCTCTGGGGCCAACGTCCTGACTTTC. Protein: CASRSSPSGANVLTF.

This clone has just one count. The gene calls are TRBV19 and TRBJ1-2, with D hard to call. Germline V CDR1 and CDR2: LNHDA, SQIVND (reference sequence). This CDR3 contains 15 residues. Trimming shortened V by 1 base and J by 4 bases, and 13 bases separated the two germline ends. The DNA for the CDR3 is TGTGCCAGTAGTATAGCCAAGGATGGCCCCTATGGCTACACCTTC. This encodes CASSIAKDGPYGYTF.

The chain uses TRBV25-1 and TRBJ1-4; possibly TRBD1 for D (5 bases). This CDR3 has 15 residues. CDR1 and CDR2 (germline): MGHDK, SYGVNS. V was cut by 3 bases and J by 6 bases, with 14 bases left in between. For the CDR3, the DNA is TGTGCCAGCAGTGAGAGGGGTCGTCGAGATGAAAAACTGTTTTTT. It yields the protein CASSERGRRDEKLFF.

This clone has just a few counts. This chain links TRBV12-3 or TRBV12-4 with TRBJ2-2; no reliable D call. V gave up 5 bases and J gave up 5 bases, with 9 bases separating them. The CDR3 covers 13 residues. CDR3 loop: CASSPETTGELFF. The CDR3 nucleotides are TGTGCCAGCAGTCCAGAGACGACCGGGGAGCTGTTTTTT.

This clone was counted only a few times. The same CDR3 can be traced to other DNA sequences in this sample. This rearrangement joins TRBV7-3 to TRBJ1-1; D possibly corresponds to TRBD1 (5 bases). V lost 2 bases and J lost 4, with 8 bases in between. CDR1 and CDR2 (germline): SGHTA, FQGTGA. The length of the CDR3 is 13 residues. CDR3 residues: CASSLGQGTEAFF. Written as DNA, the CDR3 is TGTGCCAGCAGCTTAGGGCAGGGCACTGAAGCTTTCTTT.

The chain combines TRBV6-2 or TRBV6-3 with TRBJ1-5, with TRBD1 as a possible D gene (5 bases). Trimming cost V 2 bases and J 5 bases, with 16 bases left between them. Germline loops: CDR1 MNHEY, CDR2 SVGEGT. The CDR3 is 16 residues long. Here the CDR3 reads CASSYRTWRTYQPQHF. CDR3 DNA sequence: TGTGCCAGCAGTTACAGGACATGGCGGACCTATCAGCCCCAGCATTTT.

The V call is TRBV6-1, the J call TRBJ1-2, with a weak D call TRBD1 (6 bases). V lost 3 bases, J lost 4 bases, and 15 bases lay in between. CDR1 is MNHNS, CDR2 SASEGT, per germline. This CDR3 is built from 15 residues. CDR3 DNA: TGTGCCAGCAGTGACAACAGCAAAGGGGGCTATGGCTACACCTTC. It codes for CASSDNSKGGYGYTF.

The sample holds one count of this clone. CDR3 bases: TGTGCCAGCAGCTTGTCTGTTGGGGGGCCCCCTCCTGAAGCTTTCTTT. Amino acids: CASSLSVGGPPPEAFF. J is TRBJ1-1 and V is TRBV5-5; D perhaps matches TRBD1 (6 bases). The CDR3 is 16 amino acids. CDR1 is SGHKS and CDR2 is YYEKEE in the germline V gene (reference sequence). Trimming took off 1 base at V and 6 bases at J, with 19 bases between the two ends.